A single sample is the source of the 28 T cell receptor beta chains below, sequenced in a study of shared clonotypes between healthy human individuals. As defined, naive CD8 cells were CD45RO-negative and positively selected for CCR7, with terminally differentiated effector memory CD45RA+ cells excluded. TCRdb's copy holds only in-frame clones and misses some; the assay was immunoSEQ multiplex PCR. The repertoire holds about 2 million clones, with approximately 94% as singletons. Sequencing used naive CD8+ T cells sorted from blood. These receptors came from a man aged 18 to 35 in good health.

CDR3 in DNA: TGTGCCAGCAGCTCCGATGCAACTAATGAAAAACTGTTTTTT. It codes for CASSSDATNEKLFF. V gene TRBV5-4 combines with J gene TRBJ1-4, with D unresolved. Germline V CDR1 and CDR2: SGHNT, YYREEE (reference sequence). Trimming stripped 3 bases from V and 0 bases from J, with 6 bases between. The CDR3 has 14 amino acids.

The chain employs TRBV5-1 and TRBJ2-7, with D possibly being TRBD1 (6 bases). The CDR3 runs 15 residues. Deletions cut 3 bases from V and 5 bases from J, with 18 bases between. The germline V gene encodes CDR1 SGHRS and CDR2 YFSETQ. For the CDR3, the DNA is TGCGCCAGCAGCTCCATATCACAGGGCATCCACGAGCAGTACTTC. Its translation is CASSSISQGIHEQYF.

A word on this clone: The sample carries other DNA sequences with the same CDR3. The chain has TRBV5-4 and TRBJ2-3, with TRBD2 matching 8 bases. Germline values: CDR1 SGHNT, CDR2 YYREEE (reference sequence). The CDR3 contains 15 residues. V lost 2 bases, J lost 3 bases, and 5 bases stayed unmatched. In nucleotides, the CDR3 is TGTGCCAGCAGCTTCTCGGGGGGGCCAACAGATACGCAGTATTTT. Its protein product is CASSFSGGPTDTQYF.

On this clone: This specimen includes other DNA sequences encoding the same CDR3. The V gene is TRBV19, the J gene TRBJ2-7, with TRBD1 identical over 10 bases. J gave up 2 bases and V 3 bases, and 1 base lay outside the gene matches. Germline lookup yields CDR1 LNHDA and CDR2 SQIVND (reference sequence). The CDR3 totals 14 residues. Written as DNA, the CDR3 is TGTGCCAGTAGTATCGGACAGGGGGCCTACGAGCAGTACTTC. This codes for CASSIGQGAYEQYF.

This sequence joins TRBV10-1 and TRBJ2-7, with no clear D. CDR1 WNHNN and CDR2 SYGVQD come from the germline V gene (reference sequence). The CDR3 sequence is 13 residues long. Trimming removed 6 bases from V and 2 bases from J, with 11 bases in between. The CDR3 coding sequence is TGCGCCAGCAGCCTAGGACCGACCTACGAGCAGTACTTC. Protein sequence: CASSLGPTYEQYF.

This chain joins TRBV6-5 and TRBJ2-3, with no clear D. Germline lookup yields CDR1 MNHEY and CDR2 SVGAGI. Trimming removed 5 bases at V and 5 bases at J, with 17 bases between. This CDR3 has 15 residues. Here the CDR3 DNA reads TGTGCCAGCAGTCGCACGAAATCCCATTTAGATACGCAGTATTTT. Amino acid sequence: CASSRTKSHLDTQYF.

For this clone: Other DNA sequences of this sample code for an identical CDR3. The chain combines TRBV19 with TRBJ1-1; D not certain. V lost 3 bases, J lost 0 bases, and 5 bases lay in between. CDR1 LNHDA and CDR2 SQIVND come from the germline V gene (reference sequence). The CDR3 contains 13 residues. The CDR3 spells CASSIVMNTEAFF. The DNA of the CDR3 is TGTGCCAGTAGTATTGTTATGAACACTGAAGCTTTCTTT.

The chain is built from TRBV30 and TRBJ1-1; 11 bases match TRBD1. Trimming took 3 bases from V and 5 from J; bases not matched to a gene: 14. Germline-derived CDR1 and CDR2 are GTSNPN and SVGIG (reference sequence). CDR3 size: 17 residues. CDR3 residues: CAWRNMVRRDRGTEAFF. The CDR3 bases are TGTGCCTGGAGAAACATGGTTCGGCGGGACAGGGGGACTGAAGCTTTCTTT. The full variable domain, with the rest looked up from reference TRBV30 and TRBJ1-1, is SQTIHQWPATLVQPVGSPLSLECTVEGTSNPNLYWYRQAAGRGLQLLFYSVGIGQISSEVPQNLSASRPQDRQFILSSKKLLLSDSGFYLCAWRNMVRRDRGTEAFFGQGTRLTVV.

The chain employs TRBV9 and TRBJ2-7; 9 bases align to TRBD2. CDR3 length: 15 amino acids. V shed 1 base, J shed 5 bases, and the junction held 7 bases outside the gene matches. The germline CDR1 and CDR2 sequences are SGDLS and YYNGEE. The CDR3 DNA reads as TGTGCCAGCAGCGTATGGGCTAGCGGGGAGGACGAGCAGTACTTC. As protein: CASSVWASGEDEQYF. The variable domain in full, completed from reference TRBV9 and TRBJ2-7, reads DSGVTQTPKHLITATGQRVTLRCSPRSGDLSVYWYQQSLDQGLQFLIQYYNGEERAKGNILERFSAQQFPDLHSELNLSSLELGDSALYFCASSVWASGEDEQYFGPGTRLTVT.

The V gene is TRBV2, the J gene TRBJ2-3, with a weak D call TRBD2 (6 bases). V shed 3 bases and J shed 9 bases, with 13 bases lying between them. The germline V gene encodes CDR1 SNHLY and CDR2 FYNNEI. This CDR3 region has 13 residues. Written as DNA, the CDR3 is TGTGCCAGCAGTGAGGGTTGGGGGGACACGCAGTATTTT. Translating it yields CASSEGWGDTQYF.

This clone was picked up one time. This rearrangement joins TRBV4-2 to TRBJ1-2; possibly TRBD1 for D (6 bases). The CDR3 has 18 residues. Per germline, CDR1 LGHNA and CDR2 YNFKEQ. Trimming removed 2 bases from V and 0 bases from J, with 19 bases in between. The CDR3 sequence is CASSQLPPGGLANYGYTF. CDR3 bases: TGTGCCAGCAGCCAACTCCCCCCCGGGGGGCTGGCTAACTATGGCTACACCTTC.

The V call is TRBV5-4, the J call TRBJ2-3, with a tentative D call TRBD2 (6 bases). CDR1 and CDR2 from the germline V gene are SGHNT and YYREEE (reference sequence). CDR3 length: 15 amino acids. Trimming shortened V by 4 bases and J by 3 bases, and 15 bases separated the two germline ends. CDR3 amino acids: CASSPYSGATDTQYF. The DNA of the CDR3 is TGTGCCAGCAGCCCCTATAGCGGAGCAACAGATACGCAGTATTTT.

This chain uses TRBV4-3 with TRBJ1-4; possibly TRBD1 for D (6 bases). CDR3 length equals 15 residues. Germline lookup yields CDR1 LGHNA and CDR2 YSLEER. Trimming removed 4 bases at V and 6 bases at J, with 15 bases between. CDR3 sequence (DNA): TGCGCCAGCAGCCCCGGACAGTTGTATGATGAAAAACTGTTTTTT. Translating it yields CASSPGQLYDEKLFF.

The chain combines TRBV7-2 with TRBJ2-5, with a possible D match to TRBD2 (6 bases). Germline values: CDR1 SGHTA, CDR2 FQGNSA. V was trimmed by 7 bases and J by 0 bases, leaving 15 bases between them. The CDR3 sequence is 15 residues long. In DNA form, the CDR3 reads TGTGCCAGCACTCTTCAACGGGGGTACCAAGAGACCCAGTACTTC. Amino acids: CASTLQRGYQETQYF.

This chain uses TRBV5-4 with TRBJ1-2; the D gene is possibly TRBD1 (5 bases). This CDR3 region has 17 residues. V gave up 4 bases and J gave up 6 bases, with 25 bases separating them. Germline CDR1 SGHNT, CDR2 YYREEE (reference sequence). The CDR3 DNA reads TGTGCCAGCAGCCTGACGGGCTCTTCGGGGGGTGCGGATGGCTACACCTTC. Its translation is CASSLTGSSGGADGYTF.

On this clone: Other DNA sequences in the same sample also yield this CDR3. The rearrangement uses TRBV10-3 and TRBJ2-3, with TRBD2 identical over 9 bases. The CDR3 consists of 15 residues. V lost 2 bases, J lost 3 bases, and 3 bases stayed unmatched. Germline V gene data show CDR1 as ENHRY and CDR2 as SYGVKD. The CDR3 is CAISEGTSGTDTQYF. The DNA for the CDR3 is TGTGCCATCAGTGAGGGAACTAGCGGGACAGATACGCAGTATTTT.

V is TRBV7-9 and J is TRBJ2-1; 8 positions match TRBD2. The CDR3 covers 17 residues. The ends lost 5 bases at V and 5 bases at J; junction bases unmatched: 14. Germline V gene data show CDR1 as SEHNR and CDR2 as FQNEAQ (reference sequence). CDR3 nucleotides: TGTGCCAGCAGCGGAACCCTCTCGAGCGGGGGTGACAATGAGCAGTTCTTC. As protein: CASSGTLSSGGDNEQFF.

The chain carries TRBV21-1 and TRBJ1-2; the table's D call TRBD1 went unverified against the DNA. TRBV21-1 represents a pseudogene. This CDR3 has 14 amino acids. The CDR3 region has the DNA TGTGCCAGCAGCAAAGGGACAGGGGGCTATGGCTACACCTTC. Translating it yields CASSKGTGGYGYTF.

The chain is built from TRBV10-2 and TRBJ1-4; D is ambiguous. The germline V and J ends were trimmed by 4 bases and 7 bases, with 7 bases remaining between them. The CDR3 totals 12 residues. CDR1 and CDR2 (germline): WSHSY, SAAADI. For the CDR3, the DNA is TGCGCCAGCAGTGGGGGTGGTGAAAAACTGTTTTTT. Translated, it gives CASSGGGEKLFF.

The chain employs TRBV4-3 and TRBJ2-1; D unclear. CDR3 size: 12 residues. Germline values: CDR1 LGHNA, CDR2 YSLEER. The V gene lost 2 bases and the J gene lost 8 bases, with 7 bases spanning the gap. CDR3 coding DNA: TGCGCCAGCAGCCAACATGTGGATGAGCAGTTCTTC. It codes for CASSQHVDEQFF.

A note on this clone: Other DNA variants within this sample encode the same CDR3. This chain uses TRBV2 with TRBJ2-7, with D uncertain. Between the trimmed V and J ends, which lost 6 bases and 4 bases, there was a span of 4 bases. Germline CDR1 SNHLY, CDR2 FYNNEI. This CDR3 contains 10 residues. CDR3 region: CASSPYEQYF. The CDR3 nucleotides read TGTGCCAGCAGCCCGTACGAGCAGTACTTC.

The chain combines TRBV9 with TRBJ2-4; 9 bases match TRBD1. Germline CDR1 reads SGDLS; CDR2 reads YYNGEE. The CDR3 extends over 14 amino acids. The trim removed 2 bases at V and 4 bases at J, leaving 1 base unmatched. CDR3 loop: CASSVGTGKNIQYF. In DNA form, the CDR3 reads TGTGCCAGCAGCGTTGGGACAGGGAAAAACATTCAGTACTTC.

As for this clone: Additional DNA sequences in this sample encode the identical CDR3. The V call is TRBV5-6, the J call TRBJ2-7; no definite D call. CDR1 is SGHDT and CDR2 is YYEEEE in the germline V gene. The CDR3 totals 15 residues. Trimming left V 5 bases short and J 1 base short, with 16 bases between. The CDR3 region is CASSLVGFTSYEQYF. The CDR3 DNA follows: TGTGCCAGCAGTCTCGTCGGGTTCACATCCTACGAGCAGTACTTC.

This clone was found a few times. The chain has TRBV4-1 and TRBJ1-5; the D is unclear. The germline V gene encodes CDR1 MGHRA and CDR2 YSYEKL. This CDR3 contains 16 residues. V was cut by 7 bases and J by 2 bases, with 18 bases left in between. The DNA of the CDR3 is TGCGCCAGCATGCCAAGGGTCGGCGACGGCAATCAGCCCCAGCATTTT. Amino acids: CASMPRVGDGNQPQHF.

The J gene is TRBJ1-2, the V gene TRBV13; D possibly corresponds to TRBD1 (5 bases). The length of the CDR3 is 8 residues. The germline V gene encodes CDR1 PRHDT and CDR2 FYEKMQ (reference sequence). Here the CDR3 DNA reads TGTACCGACAGTGGGGTCACCTTC. This sequence encodes CTDSGVTF. Using reference TRBV13 and TRBJ1-2 for the parts outside the CDR3, the full variable domain is AAGVIQSPRHLIKEKRETATLKCYPIPRHDTVYWYQQGPGQDPQFLISFYEKMQSDKGSIPDRFSAQQFSDYHSELNMSSLELGDSALYFCTDSGVTFGSGTRLTVV.

As regards this clone: At the DNA level, this CDR3 is encoded by other sequences in the same sample as well. The chain joins TRBV5-1 to TRBJ2-7; 11 nucleotides line up with TRBD2. Germline V CDR1 and CDR2: SGHRS, YFSETQ. J gave up 0 bases and V 2 bases, and 10 bases lay outside the gene matches. The CDR3 is 18 residues long. CDR3 nucleotides: TGCGCCAGCAGCTTAGAAGGACTAGCGGGCCTTGCCTCCTACGAGCAGTACTTC. Its translation is CASSLEGLAGLASYEQYF.

The chain joins TRBV10-3 to TRBJ2-5; tentatively, D is TRBD1 (5 bases). Germline assignment: CDR1 ENHRY and CDR2 SYGVKD. The CDR3 has 12 residues. Trimming shortened V by 10 bases and J by 2 bases, and 11 bases separated the two germline ends. The CDR3 DNA sequence: TGTGCCACAAACCAGGGACAAGAGACCCAGTACTTC. Translation gives CATNQGQETQYF.

As to this clone: The same CDR3 arises from other DNA sequences in this sample as well. CDR3 DNA: TGCGCCAGCAGCTTGGGGCAGGGGGTCTATGGCTACACCTTC. Translating it yields CASSLGQGVYGYTF. This rearrangement joins TRBV5-1 to TRBJ1-2; 7 bases are shared with TRBD1. With V trimmed by 0 bases and J by 4 bases, 3 bases remained unmatched. From germline, CDR1 is SGHRS and CDR2 YFSETQ. The CDR3 is 14 amino acids.